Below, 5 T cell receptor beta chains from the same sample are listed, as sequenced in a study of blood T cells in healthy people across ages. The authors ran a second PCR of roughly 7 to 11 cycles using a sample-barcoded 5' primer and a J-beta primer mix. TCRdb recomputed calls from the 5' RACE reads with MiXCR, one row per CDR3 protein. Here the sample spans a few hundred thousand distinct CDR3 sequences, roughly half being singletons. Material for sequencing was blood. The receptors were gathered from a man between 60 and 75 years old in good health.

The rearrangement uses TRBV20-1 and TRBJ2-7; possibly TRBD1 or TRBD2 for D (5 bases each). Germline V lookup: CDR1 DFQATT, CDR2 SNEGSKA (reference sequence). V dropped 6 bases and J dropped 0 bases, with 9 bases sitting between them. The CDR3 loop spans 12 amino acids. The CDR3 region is CSAGTRSYEQYF. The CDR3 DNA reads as TGCAGTGCCGGGACCCGCTCCTACGAGCAGTACTTC.

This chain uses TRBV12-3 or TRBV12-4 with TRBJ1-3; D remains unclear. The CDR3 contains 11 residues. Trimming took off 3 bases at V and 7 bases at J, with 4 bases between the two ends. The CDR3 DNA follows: TGTGCCAGCAGTTTCGGTAACACCATATATTTT. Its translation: CASSFGNTIYF.

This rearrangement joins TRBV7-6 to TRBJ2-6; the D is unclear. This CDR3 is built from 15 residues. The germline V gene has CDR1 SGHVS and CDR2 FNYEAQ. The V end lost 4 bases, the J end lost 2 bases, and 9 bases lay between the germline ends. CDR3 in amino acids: CASSSSRAGANVLTF. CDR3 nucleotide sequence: TGTGCCAGCAGCTCGTCTAGAGCTGGGGCCAACGTCCTGACTTTC.

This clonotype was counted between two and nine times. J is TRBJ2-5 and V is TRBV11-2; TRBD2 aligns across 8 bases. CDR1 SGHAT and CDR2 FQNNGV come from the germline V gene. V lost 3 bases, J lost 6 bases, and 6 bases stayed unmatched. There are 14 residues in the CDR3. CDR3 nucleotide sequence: TGTGCCAGCAGCTTGGCGGGGGGAAAGAAGACCCAGTACTTC. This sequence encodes CASSLAGGKKTQYF.

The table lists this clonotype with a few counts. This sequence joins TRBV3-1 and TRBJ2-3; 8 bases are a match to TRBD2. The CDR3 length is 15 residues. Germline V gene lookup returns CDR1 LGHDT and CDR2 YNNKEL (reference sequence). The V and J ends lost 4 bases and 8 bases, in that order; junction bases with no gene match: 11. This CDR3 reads CASSPGTGLGRTQYF. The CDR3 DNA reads TGTGCCAGCAGCCCCGGGACGGGACTAGGCCGTACGCAGTATTTT.